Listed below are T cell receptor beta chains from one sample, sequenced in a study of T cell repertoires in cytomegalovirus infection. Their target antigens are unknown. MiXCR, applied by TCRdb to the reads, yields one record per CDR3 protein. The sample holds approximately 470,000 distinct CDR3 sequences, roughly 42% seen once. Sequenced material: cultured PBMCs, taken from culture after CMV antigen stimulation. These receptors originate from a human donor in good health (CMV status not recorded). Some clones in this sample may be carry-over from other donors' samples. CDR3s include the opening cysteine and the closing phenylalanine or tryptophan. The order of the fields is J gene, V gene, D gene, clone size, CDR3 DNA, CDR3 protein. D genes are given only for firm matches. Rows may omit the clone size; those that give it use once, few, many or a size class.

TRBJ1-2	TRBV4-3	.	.	TGCGCCAGCACCCCGACGCGCCTCTCGATTGCCTATGGCTACACCTTC	CASTPTRLSIAYGYTF
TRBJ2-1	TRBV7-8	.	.	TGTGCCAGCAGCTTAGAGGGCCATGAGCAGTTCTTC	CASSLEGHEQFF
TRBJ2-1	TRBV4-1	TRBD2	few	TGCGCCAGCAGCCCGGCCAATGGGAGGGCCCGGACGAATGAGCAGTTCTTC	CASSPANGRARTNEQFF
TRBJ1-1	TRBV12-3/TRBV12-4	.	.	TGTGCCAGCAGTTTTGGTTGGGGAGCGAACACTGAAGCTTTCTTT	CASSFGWGANTEAFF
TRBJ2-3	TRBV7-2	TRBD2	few	TGTGCCAGCAGCTTGGGAGCGGGAGGGTTCTTTGGCACAGATACGCAGTATTTT	CASSLGAGGFFGTDTQYF
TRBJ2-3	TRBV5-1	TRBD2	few	TGCGCCAGCAGAGCCTTAGCGGGGCCCACAGATACGCAGTATTTT	CASRALAGPTDTQYF
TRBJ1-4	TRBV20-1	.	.	TGCAGTGCAGAGACAGGACCGAATGAAAAACTGTTTTTT	CSAETGPNEKLFF
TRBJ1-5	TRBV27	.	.	TGTGCCAGCAGTTTGGGAGCGGGGCCCCAGCATTTT	CASSLGAGPQHF
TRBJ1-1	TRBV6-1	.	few	TGTGCCAGCAGTGGGGACCCTGAAGCTTTCTTT	CASSGDPEAFF
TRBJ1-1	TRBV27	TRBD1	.	TGTGCCAGCAGTCAGGGACAGGGGGTCACCACTGAAGCTTTCTTT	CASSQGQGVTTEAFF
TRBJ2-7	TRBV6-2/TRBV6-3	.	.	TGTGCCAGCAGCTACCGGACCGCGTCCTACGAGCAGTACTTC	CASSYRTASYEQYF
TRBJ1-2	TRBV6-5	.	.	TGTGCCAGCAGTCGACCCCAGGGGACCGATGGCTACACCTTC	CASSRPQGTDGYTF
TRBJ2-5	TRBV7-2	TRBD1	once	TGTGCCAGCAGCACCCGGGACAGGGGACCCCAAGAGACCCAGTACTTC	CASSTRDRGPQETQYF
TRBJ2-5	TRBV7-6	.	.	TGTGCCAGCAGCTACGAACGGGAGACCCAGTACTTC	CASSYERETQYF
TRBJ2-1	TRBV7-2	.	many	TGTGCCAGCAGCTTTACAAGCGGGTCCTACAATGAGCAGTTCTTC	CASSFTSGSYNEQFF
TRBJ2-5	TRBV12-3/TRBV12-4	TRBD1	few	TGTGCCAGCCTCCGGACAGGTATTCAAGAGACCCAGTACTTC	CASLRTGIQETQYF
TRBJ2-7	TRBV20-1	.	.	TGCAGTGCAGGAGACGGCGTCTCCTACGAGCAGTACTTC	CSAGDGVSYEQYF
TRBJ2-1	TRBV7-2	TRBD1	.	TGTGCCAGCAGCCTATATACCGGGACAGTCTACAATGAGCAGTTCTTC	CASSLYTGTVYNEQFF
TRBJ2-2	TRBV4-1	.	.	TGCGCCAGCAGCCTAGAGGGTGCGAACACCGGGGAGCTGTTTTTT	CASSLEGANTGELFF
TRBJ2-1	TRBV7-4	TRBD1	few	TGTGCCAGCAGCTTTGACAGGGAAATTAGAAATGAGCAGTTCTTC	CASSFDREIRNEQFF
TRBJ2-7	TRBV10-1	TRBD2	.	TGCGCCACCGTGAGGACTAGCGTCCTCTACGAGCAGTACTTC	CATVRTSVLYEQYF
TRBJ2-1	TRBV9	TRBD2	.	TGTGCCAGCAGCCCAGCGGGGGGCGTTTCTTTTGAGCAGTTCTTC	CASSPAGGVSFEQFF
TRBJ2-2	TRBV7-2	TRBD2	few	TGTGCCAGCAGCTTAGACTCCGGGACTATCCCCACCGGGGAGCTGTTTTTT	CASSLDSGTIPTGELFF
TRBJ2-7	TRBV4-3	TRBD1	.	TGCGCCAGCAGCCAAGAGGGACAGGAGCAGTACTTC	CASSQEGQEQYF
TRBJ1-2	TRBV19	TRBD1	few	TGTGCCAGTAGCACCACAACAGGGGCTAACTATGGCTACACCTTC	CASSTTTGANYGYTF
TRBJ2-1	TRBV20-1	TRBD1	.	TGCAGTGCTAGAGGCCACGGGACAGATGAGCAGTTCTTC	CSARGHGTDEQFF
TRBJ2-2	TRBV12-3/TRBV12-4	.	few	TGTGCCAGCAGTTTAATAGCGGCGAACACCGGGGAGCTGTTTTTT	CASSLIAANTGELFF